Below, one T cell receptor (beta chain) is given with its context. Its antigen is not known. The CDR3 has 16 residues. V was trimmed by 4 bases and J by 3 bases, leaving 20 bases between them. Germline CDR1 and CDR2: SGHRS and YFSETQ. Sequencing was performed with immunoSEQ multiplex PCR; in TCRdb, only in-frame clones are kept and a portion is missing. The table lists over 150,000 clones, around 85% of them singletons. This record belongs to a study of cytomegalovirus exposure and HLA in healthy donors. Findings and limits, study-wide: Researchers counted over 150 TCR beta chains as cytomegalovirus-associated. Most TCR sequences showed up rarely, but some public TCRs showed up in many donors.

This chain joins TRBV5-1 and TRBJ2-7; D possibly corresponds to TRBD2 (5 bases). The sample taken for sequencing was PBMCs. The origin of this receptor is a man in his late teens or twenties in good health and CMV-seropositive. The CDR3 DNA is TGCGCCAGCAGCCCGGCGGCGAGAGGGATAATCTACGAGCAGTACTTC. Translation: CASSPAARGIIYEQYF.